These 17 T cell receptor beta chains were all obtained from the same sample, sequenced in a study of yellow fever vaccine responses in identical twins. TCRdb re-called the RT-PCR reads with MiXCR, one entry per CDR3 protein. The sample includes approximately 15,000 distinct CDR3 sequences, approximately 88% of them seen just once. This sample comprised T cells from blood (PBMCs), unsorted or a sorted subset (not recorded which), obtained before or after yellow fever vaccination (not recorded which). Receptor source: a woman in her late teens or twenties who received the yellow fever vaccine.

Of note for this clonotype: An end of the junction differs from the germline gene, which may be a read error. The chain couples TRBV7-2 to TRBJ2-1; TRBD2 matches at 8 bases. CDR1 and CDR2 from the germline V gene are SGHTA and FQGNSA. This CDR3 spans 17 amino acids. CDR3 nucleotide sequence: TGTGCCAGCAGCCTAGCCCTAGCGGGCCACTCCTACAATGAGCAGTTCTTC. Protein: CASSLALAGHSYNEQFF.

This clonotype was seen only once. The rearrangement uses TRBV29-1 and TRBJ1-1; D is ambiguous. The CDR3 extends over 10 amino acids. Trimming removed 5 bases at V and 2 bases at J, with 3 bases between. Per germline, CDR1 SQVTM and CDR2 ANQGSEA. CDR3 nucleotide sequence: TGCAGCGTTAAAAACACTGAAGCTTTCTTT. It is translated as CSVKNTEAFF.

The chain uses TRBV10-3 and TRBJ2-7; the D is unclear. Per the germline V gene, CDR1 is ENHRY and CDR2 is SYGVKD. The CDR3 is 16 residues long. V was clipped by 0 bases and J by 0 bases, with 12 bases between them. The CDR3 sequence: CAISESGALSSYEQYF. The CDR3, as DNA: TGTGCCATCAGTGAGTCCGGTGCGCTCAGCTCCTACGAGCAGTACTTC.

The chain links TRBV7-6 to TRBJ1-5; no clear D. V was clipped by 1 base and J by 3 bases, with 7 bases between them. Germline V gene sequence: CDR1 SGHVS, CDR2 FNYEAQ. The CDR3 spans 14 residues. CDR3 sequence: CASSLGQINQPQHF. The CDR3 nucleotides read TGTGCCAGCAGCTTAGGGCAGATCAATCAGCCCCAGCATTTT.

The chain carries TRBV4-2 and TRBJ2-5; D may be TRBD1 (5 bases). Deletions cut 5 bases from V and 1 base from J, with 8 bases between. CDR1 is LGHNA, CDR2 YNFKEQ, per germline. The CDR3 consists of 13 residues. CDR3 region: CASSRGPQETQYF. The CDR3 DNA follows: TGTGCCAGCAGCAGGGGCCCCCAAGAGACCCAGTACTTC.

The rearrangement links TRBV7-9 to TRBJ2-3, with 9 bases aligning to TRBD1. The germline CDR1 and CDR2 sequences are SEHNR and FQNEAQ (reference sequence). This CDR3 region has 15 residues. Unmatched junction bases numbered 4, after V lost 1 base and J lost 5 bases. In DNA, the CDR3 is TGTGCCAGCAGCTTAGGGACAGGGGTAGGAGATACGCAGTATTTT. Its translation is CASSLGTGVGDTQYF.

The chain employs TRBV18 and TRBJ1-5; 7 bases line up with TRBD1. Trimming took 6 bases from V and 2 from J; bases not matched to a gene: 1. Per the germline V gene, CDR1 is KGHSH and CDR2 is LQKENI. The CDR3 has 13 residues. Here the CDR3 reads CASSRGGNQPQHF. The CDR3 DNA sequence: TGTGCCAGCTCCAGGGGGGGCAATCAGCCCCAGCATTTT. Full variable domain (rest looked up from reference TRBV18 and TRBJ1-5): NAGVMQNPRHLVRRRGQEARLRCSPMKGHSHVYWYRQLPEEGLKFMVYLQKENIIDESGMPKERFSAEFPKEGPSILRIQQVVRGDSAAYFCASSRGGNQPQHFGDGTRLSIL.

The chain couples TRBV13 to TRBJ1-1; 8 nucleotides match TRBD1. Germline V gene data show CDR1 as PRHDT and CDR2 as FYEKMQ (reference sequence). The CDR3 spans 13 residues. Germline trimming cut 7 bases from V and 4 bases from J; bases unmatched to any gene: 5. CDR3 coding DNA: TGTGCCAGCACCACAGGGGGTACCACTGAAGCTTTCTTT. It translates to CASTTGGTTEAFF.

The sample holds one count of this clonotype. The chain is built from TRBV29-1 and TRBJ2-3; 7 bases match TRBD1. With V trimmed by 6 bases and J by 3 bases, 6 bases remained unmatched. CDR1 is SQVTM and CDR2 is ANQGSEA in the germline V gene. The CDR3 contains 13 residues. Here the CDR3 DNA reads TGCAGCGTGAGGGGGCGCGGGACAGATACGCAGTATTTT. It yields the protein CSVRGRGTDTQYF.

There are a few counts of this clonotype. The chain combines TRBV5-1 with TRBJ1-2; 7 bases match TRBD1. This CDR3 has 13 amino acids. The V gene end was trimmed by 5 bases and the J gene end by 4 bases; junction bases not matched to a gene: 5. Germline lookup yields CDR1 SGHRS and CDR2 YFSETQ. CDR3 amino acids: CASRGGATYGYTF. The CDR3 DNA sequence: TGCGCCAGCAGAGGGGGCGCCACCTATGGCTACACCTTC.

The chain combines TRBV20-1 with TRBJ2-3; 9 bases fit TRBD2. J lost 14 bases, V lost 1 base, and 16 bases had no gene match. Germline V gene lookup returns CDR1 DFQATT and CDR2 SNEGSKA (reference sequence). The CDR3 is 15 amino acids. CDR3 in amino acids: CSARAVTIVAGERYF. DNA for the CDR3: TGCAGTGCTAGAGCTGTGACTATAGTAGCGGGGGAACGGTATTTT.

This chain uses TRBV10-3 with TRBJ1-2; 8 positions agree with TRBD1. Germline V gene lookup returns CDR1 ENHRY and CDR2 SYGVKD. The CDR3 totals 14 residues. The V and J ends lost 4 bases and 4 bases, in that order; junction bases with no gene match: 5. CDR3 sequence reads: CAISAQGASYGYTF. The DNA of the CDR3 is TGTGCCATCAGTGCGCAGGGGGCAAGCTATGGCTACACCTTC.

This chain joins TRBV6-5 and TRBJ1-2; 7 bases align to TRBD1. The germline V gene has CDR1 MNHEY and CDR2 SVGAGI. This CDR3 comprises 12 residues. V shed 4 bases, J shed 6 bases, and the junction held 2 bases outside the gene matches. DNA of the CDR3: TGTGCCAGCAGTTTAACAGGGGATGGCTACACCTTC. This translates into CASSLTGDGYTF.

Only one count was recorded for this clonotype. The V call is TRBV12-3 or TRBV12-4, the J call TRBJ2-1; 9 bases line up with TRBD2. V lost 0 bases and J lost 9; bases outside the gene matches: 6. CDR3 length: 15 residues. CDR3 in amino acids: CASSLAFAGGTEQFF. The CDR3 coding sequence is TGTGCCAGCAGTTTAGCCTTTGCGGGAGGGACTGAGCAGTTCTTC.

This clonotype is a singleton in its sample. V is TRBV6-1 and J is TRBJ1-1; TRBD1 aligns across 9 bases. The CDR3 length is 13 residues. Germline CDR1 reads MNHNS; CDR2 reads SASEGT. With V trimmed by 8 bases and J by 1 base, 2 bases remained unmatched. The CDR3 DNA reads as TGTGCCAGCTGGGACAGGGCGAACACTGAAGCTTTCTTT. Translation: CASWDRANTEAFF.

This clonotype has only one observation. The rearrangement links TRBV15 to TRBJ2-1; perhaps TRBD2 as D (5 bases). V was trimmed by 1 base and J by 9 bases, leaving 13 bases between them. The CDR3 length is 14 residues. From germline, CDR1 is LNHNV and CDR2 YYDKDF (reference sequence). This CDR3 is CATSRGLAAGEQFF. The CDR3 DNA is TGTGCCACCAGCAGAGGGCTAGCCGCGGGTGAGCAGTTCTTC.

The chain employs TRBV29-1 and TRBJ1-1; D gene uncertain. The V end was cut by 5 bases, the J end by 7 bases, with 8 bases between. The CDR3 has 10 residues. CDR1 SQVTM and CDR2 ANQGSEA come from the germline V gene. The CDR3 DNA follows: TGCAGCGTTCGTCTCAATGAAGCTTTCTTT. It codes for CSVRLNEAFF.